Below, 26 T cell receptor beta chains from the same sample are listed, as sequenced in a study of control samples from healthy donors and cancer patients. Assay: immunoSEQ multiplex PCR; the TCRdb copy retains only in-frame clones and omits some. In the table there are 350,000 to 450,000 clones, 90% of which are singletons. Sequenced: PBMCs. The source of these receptors is a man in his forties with head and neck cancer.

The chain uses TRBV28 and TRBJ2-3, with TRBD1 as a possible D gene (5 bases). The CDR3 has 15 amino acids. From germline, CDR1 is MDHEN and CDR2 SYDVKM. The ends were cut back, 4 bases at V and 3 bases at J, with 14 bases in the middle. CDR3 DNA: TGTGCCAGCAGTTCGTCAGGGTTCAGTACAGATACGCAGTATTTT. This encodes CASSSSGFSTDTQYF.

J is TRBJ2-7 and V is TRBV5-6; D is undetermined. Trimming took 4 bases from V and 6 from J, leaving 8 bases between them. Germline-derived CDR1 and CDR2 are SGHDT and YYEEEE. This CDR3 spans 11 amino acids. The CDR3 is CASSHTSEQYF. In nucleotides, the CDR3 is TGTGCCAGCAGCCACACCTCCGAGCAGTACTTC.

The rearrangement links TRBV30 to TRBJ1-2; D unresolved. Germline CDR1 reads GTSNPN; CDR2 reads SVGIG (reference sequence). The CDR3 runs to 13 residues. Trimming left V 0 bases short and J 7 bases short, with 12 bases between. CDR3 loop: CAWSVQHGAGYTF. CDR3 nucleotide sequence: TGTGCCTGGAGTGTACAACATGGCGCTGGCTACACCTTC.

J is TRBJ2-7 and V is TRBV5-1; TRBD1 matches 7 bases. The CDR3 length is 14 residues. Germline values: CDR1 SGHRS, CDR2 YFSETQ. The J segment lost 3 bases and the V segment lost 4 bases, leaving 7 bases of the junction unmatched. The CDR3 DNA reads TGCGCCAGCAGCCCGAGACAGGGAAGCTACGAGCAGTACTTC. It is translated as CASSPRQGSYEQYF.

This clone was observed a single time. The chain couples TRBV27 to TRBJ1-2; D uncertain. With 2 bases removed from V and 4 bases from J, the gap between germline ends came to 11 bases. The CDR3 is 14 amino acids. The V gene's germline CDR1 is MNHEY and CDR2 SMNVEV (reference sequence). The CDR3 coding sequence is TGTGCCAGCAGTTTAGGGGATGGTCGCTATGGCTACACCTTC. Amino acid sequence: CASSLGDGRYGYTF.

This clone was detected only once. The chain has TRBV9 and TRBJ2-2; D unresolved. The germline V gene encodes CDR1 SGDLS and CDR2 YYNGEE. The CDR3 consists of 12 residues. Trimming left V 0 bases short and J 6 bases short, with 3 bases between. The CDR3, as DNA: TGTGCCAGCAGCGTAGCTCCCGGGGAGCTGTTTTTT. Amino acids: CASSVAPGELFF.

This clone was counted a single time. CDR3 sequence (DNA): TGTGCCAGCAGTGACAGGGTAAGTTCCTATAATTCACCCCTCCACTTT. Its translation is CASSDRVSSYNSPLHF. The V and J genes are TRBV6-4 and TRBJ1-6, with D unclear. V lost 2 bases, J lost 1 base, and 9 bases lay in between. Germline assignment: CDR1 MRHNA and CDR2 SNTAGT. This CDR3 has 16 residues.

This chain joins TRBV19 and TRBJ2-1, with 10 bases identical to TRBD2. CDR3 length: 20 amino acids. V was clipped by 7 bases and J by 0 bases; unmatched bases: 18. Germline loops: CDR1 LNHDA, CDR2 SQIVND (reference sequence). The CDR3 loop is CASKVRGDSGRSSSYNEQFF. Here the CDR3 DNA reads TGTGCCAGTAAGGTGCGGGGGGATAGCGGGAGGTCCAGCTCCTACAATGAGCAGTTCTTC.

The V and J genes are TRBV18 and TRBJ1-4; a weak D match, TRBD1 (5 bases). V gave up 1 base and J gave up 8 bases, with 11 bases separating them. CDR1 and CDR2 (germline): KGHSH, LQKENI. The CDR3 extends over 14 amino acids. The CDR3 sequence is CASSPRGVGEKLFF. The CDR3 bases are TGTGCCAGCTCACCACGGGGGGTCGGAGAAAAACTGTTTTTT.

The rearrangement links TRBV5-1 to TRBJ2-5; 10 nucleotides agree with TRBD2. In germline, CDR1 is SGHRS, CDR2 YFSETQ. V lost 0 bases, J lost 2 bases, and 7 bases stayed unmatched. The CDR3 extends over 17 amino acids. Written as DNA, the CDR3 is TGCGCCAGCAGCTTGGGGCCTAGCGGGGGCGCACAAGAGACCCAGTACTTC. Protein product: CASSLGPSGGAQETQYF. Drawing the rest from reference TRBV5-1 and TRBJ2-5, the complete variable domain is KAGVTQTPRYLIKTRGQQVTLSCSPISGHRSVSWYQQTPGQGLQFLFEYFSETQRNKGNFPGRFSGRQFSNSRSEMNVSTLELGDSALYLCASSLGPSGGAQETQYFGPGTRLLVL.

The rearrangement uses TRBV7-9 and TRBJ2-1, with D possibly matching TRBD2 (7 bases). CDR1 is SEHNR and CDR2 is FQNEAQ in the germline V gene (reference sequence). The CDR3 totals 19 residues. The ends were cut back, 8 bases at V and 2 bases at J, with 28 bases in the middle. Written as DNA, the CDR3 is TGTGCCAGCGGACTACCGGGACACCCGGGGAGGGGAACCTACAATGAGCAGTTCTTC. This sequence encodes CASGLPGHPGRGTYNEQFF.

The chain links TRBV5-4 to TRBJ2-1, with 10 bases that match TRBD2. Germline CDR1 reads SGHNT; CDR2 reads YYREEE (reference sequence). The junction had 3 bases not matched to a gene; V was cut back by 0 bases and J by 0 bases. CDR3 length: 17 residues. Written as DNA, the CDR3 is TGTGCCAGCAGCTTGGGGGCTAGCGGGAGCTCCTACAATGAGCAGTTCTTC. Its translation is CASSLGASGSSYNEQFF.

The chain carries TRBV15 and TRBJ1-2; D may be TRBD1 (6 bases). CDR1 LNHNV and CDR2 YYDKDF come from the germline V gene (reference sequence). V lost 0 bases, J lost 3 bases, and 14 bases lay in between. This CDR3 spans 16 amino acids. CDR3 DNA sequence: TGTGCCACCAGCAGAGAAGTGTCGACAGGAGACTATGGCTACACCTTC. Translation gives CATSREVSTGDYGYTF.

The chain joins TRBV7-3 to TRBJ1-1; 8 bases map to TRBD1. V dropped 3 bases and J dropped 1; count of bases not matched to a gene: 4. The CDR3 covers 15 residues. From germline, CDR1 is SGHTA and CDR2 FQGTGA. The CDR3 here is CASSFWTGKNTEAFF. CDR3 in DNA: TGTGCCAGCAGCTTTTGGACAGGGAAGAACACTGAAGCTTTCTTT.

The CDR3 loop is CATAVGLDNEKLFF. CDR3 bases: TGTGCCACGGCGGTGGGCTTGGATAATGAAAAACTGTTTTTT. The chain couples TRBV15 to TRBJ1-4; no clear D. The V gene lost 9 bases and the J gene lost 4 bases, with 15 bases spanning the gap. This CDR3 has 14 residues. Germline-derived CDR1 and CDR2 are LNHNV and YYDKDF (reference sequence). Full variable domain (outside the CDR3, taken from reference TRBV15 and TRBJ1-4): DAMVIQNPRYQVTQFGKPVTLSCSQTLNHNVMYWYQQKSSQAPKLLFHYYDKDFNNEADTPDNFQSRRPNTSFCFLDIRSPGLGDTAMYLCATAVGLDNEKLFFGSGTQLSVL.

J is TRBJ2-1 and V is TRBV11-3, with D maybe TRBD2 (5 bases). Trimming took off 5 bases at V and 10 bases at J, with 21 bases between the two ends. Germline CDR1 SGHNT, CDR2 YENEEA. The length of the CDR3 is 15 residues. The chain's CDR3 is CASSVRDDTEEEQFF. In DNA, the CDR3 is TGTGCCAGCAGCGTTAGGGATGACACGGAGGAAGAGCAGTTCTTC.

J is TRBJ1-1 and V is TRBV11-2; 9 nucleotides agree with TRBD1. The CDR3 has 16 amino acids. Germline V lookup: CDR1 SGHAT, CDR2 FQNNGV. Trimming removed 3 bases from V and 4 bases from J; junction bases left unmatched: 9. The CDR3 DNA reads TGTGCCAGCAGCTTCACAGGGGGCTCTGTGGGCACTGAAGCTTTCTTT. Residues: CASSFTGGSVGTEAFF.

In regard to this clone: The sample has other DNA sequences that encode this CDR3 too. V and J are TRBV27 and TRBJ2-5; D tentatively fits TRBD1 or TRBD2 (5 bases each). Trimming cost V 2 bases and J 5 bases, with 9 bases left between them. This CDR3 contains 13 residues. In germline, CDR1 is MNHEY, CDR2 SMNVEV (reference sequence). CDR3 protein: CASSLRGGETQYF. The CDR3 DNA sequence: TGTGCCAGCAGTTTAAGGGGCGGGGAGACCCAGTACTTC.

V and J are TRBV24-1 and TRBJ2-2; D gene uncertain. Trimming shortened V by 4 bases and J by 6 bases, and 8 bases separated the two germline ends. The CDR3 length is 13 residues. Germline V lookup: CDR1 KGHDR, CDR2 SFDVKD. CDR3 sequence: CATSDRRAGELFF. The CDR3 nucleotides are TGTGCCACCAGTGACCGCCGTGCCGGGGAGCTGTTTTTT.

This rearrangement joins TRBV18 to TRBJ1-4, with TRBD1 matching over 7 bases. In germline, CDR1 is KGHSH, CDR2 LQKENI. The CDR3 consists of 14 residues. Trimming at V came to 3 bases and at J to 8 bases, leaving 6 bases not matched to a gene. DNA for the CDR3: TGTGCCAGCTCACCCGAGGGGGCAAGGGAAAAACTGTTTTTT. Protein: CASSPEGAREKLFF.

The table lists this clone with a few counts. The rearrangement uses TRBV7-9 and TRBJ2-2; 10 nucleotides match TRBD1. Trimming cost V 8 bases and J 3 bases; bases outside gene matches: 12. The CDR3 runs to 17 residues. Germline V lookup: CDR1 SEHNR, CDR2 FQNEAQ (reference sequence). The DNA for the CDR3 is TGTGCCAGCGGGGAGCCCGGGACAGGGGTTCACACCGGGGAGCTGTTTTTT. It specifies CASGEPGTGVHTGELFF.

The chain employs TRBV18 and TRBJ1-1; tentatively, D is TRBD1 (6 bases). Germline CDR1 reads KGHSH; CDR2 reads LQKENI. This CDR3 is 14 amino acids long. Trimming left V 2 bases short and J 3 bases short, with 10 bases between. CDR3 amino acids: CASSPGGAHTEAFF. As DNA, the CDR3 is TGTGCCAGCTCACCAGGGGGGGCGCACACTGAAGCTTTCTTT.

The V and J genes are TRBV28 and TRBJ2-3, with TRBD2 as a possible D gene (6 bases). The V gene lost 6 bases and the J gene lost 4 bases, with 23 bases spanning the gap. CDR3 length: 17 amino acids. Germline CDR1 MDHEN, CDR2 SYDVKM. The DNA for the CDR3 is TGTGCCAGCAGCGAGCCCCTAGCGCTCAAAGGTGCAGATACGCAGTATTTT. This encodes CASSEPLALKGADTQYF.

This sequence joins TRBV11-2 and TRBJ2-5; 7 bases match TRBD2. The V and J ends lost 6 bases and 5 bases, in that order; junction bases with no gene match: 12. This CDR3 comprises 15 residues. Germline assignment: CDR1 SGHAT and CDR2 FQNNGV. CDR3 nucleotides: TGTGCCAGCAGTCTCGGGACGGGGGGAGGGGAGACCCAGTACTTC. Translation gives CASSLGTGGGETQYF.

This clone was observed a few times. This chain joins TRBV7-9 and TRBJ1-6, with no clear D. Germline lookup yields CDR1 SEHNR and CDR2 FQNEAQ (reference sequence). This CDR3 has 15 amino acids. Deletions cut 6 bases from V and 0 bases from J, with 9 bases between. As DNA, the CDR3 is TGTGCCAGCAGACCAGGACGCTCCTATAATTCACCCCTCCACTTT. Translated, it gives CASRPGRSYNSPLHF.

This clone has a single count. V gene TRBV9 combines with J gene TRBJ1-1, with D possibly matching TRBD1 (6 bases). The V end lost 1 base, the J end lost 1 base, and 11 bases lay between the germline ends. Per the germline V gene, CDR1 is SGDLS and CDR2 is YYNGEE. The CDR3 covers 15 residues. CDR3 sequence: CASSVPQGTNTEAFF. The CDR3 nucleotides read TGTGCCAGCAGCGTACCTCAGGGGACGAACACTGAAGCTTTCTTT.